Presented here are 19 T cell receptor beta chains from one specimen sequenced in a study of control samples from healthy donors and cancer patients. Some clones are missing from TCRdb's copy, which holds only in-frame ones; the method was immunoSEQ multiplex PCR. This table holds approximately 120,000 clones, 70% to 90% found once. Sequencing input: blood. These receptor sequences come from a man in his fifties or sixties in good health.

This rearrangement joins TRBV9 to TRBJ2-1; 9 nucleotides agree with TRBD2. Trimming cost V 0 bases and J 7 bases; bases outside gene matches: 11. Germline V lookup: CDR1 SGDLS, CDR2 YYNGEE. The CDR3 runs to 17 residues. The CDR3 here is CASSVEHAGGPRNEQFF. In nucleotides, the CDR3 is TGTGCCAGCAGCGTAGAGCATGCGGGGGGGCCCCGGAATGAGCAGTTCTTC.

The V and J genes are TRBV7-2 and TRBJ2-3; possibly TRBD2 for D (5 bases). The CDR3 has 14 residues. CDR1 is SGHTA, CDR2 FQGNSA, per germline. V lost 2 bases, J lost 1 base, and 7 bases lay in between. The CDR3 is CASSLLAGTDTQYF. The CDR3 DNA sequence: TGTGCCAGCAGCTTACTAGCTGGCACAGATACGCAGTATTTT.

The chain has TRBV5-1 and TRBJ1-3, with no clear D. V lost 0 bases, J lost 4 bases, and 14 bases lay in between. The CDR3 is made up of 16 amino acids. CDR1 and CDR2 (germline): SGHRS, YFSETQ. CDR3 sequence (DNA): TGCGCCAGCAGCTTGGCCACCCCCGGTCGCGGAAACACCATATATTTT. This translates into CASSLATPGRGNTIYF.

The chain is built from TRBV28 and TRBJ1-4, with D possibly matching TRBD1 (6 bases). The CDR3 contains 13 residues. The V gene lost 2 bases and the J gene lost 5 bases, with 6 bases spanning the gap. Germline CDR1 is MDHEN and CDR2 is SYDVKM. The CDR3 region has the DNA TGTGCCAGCAGTTTACAGGGGAATGAAAAACTGTTTTTT. Encoded protein: CASSLQGNEKLFF. The full variable domain, its missing parts supplied by reference TRBV28 and TRBJ1-4, is DVKVTQSSRYLVKRTGEKVFLECVQDMDHENMFWYRQDPGLGLRLIYFSYDVKMKEKGDIPEGYSVSREKKERFSLILESASTNQTSMYLCASSLQGNEKLFFGSGTQLSVL.

CDR3 nucleotides: TGTGCCACCAGTAAGGGAACTCAGCCCCAGCATTTT. Amino acid sequence: CATSKGTQPQHF. The rearrangement uses TRBV24-1 and TRBJ1-5, with unresolved D. This CDR3 region has 12 residues. Germline CDR1 reads KGHDR; CDR2 reads SFDVKD. Deletions cut 6 bases from V and 6 bases from J, with 8 bases between.

This sequence joins TRBV14 and TRBJ1-3; D remains ambiguous. CDR3 length: 15 residues. Germline lookup yields CDR1 SGHDN and CDR2 FVKESK. V lost 0 bases to trimming and J lost 3 bases, with 9 bases between them. CDR3 region: CASSQEGSFGNTIYF. The DNA for the CDR3 is TGTGCCAGCAGCCAAGAAGGGTCGTTTGGAAACACCATATATTTT. Looking up the rest from reference TRBV14 and TRBJ1-3 gives the full variable domain: EAGVTQFPSHSVIEKGQTVTLRCDPISGHDNLYWYRRVMGKEIKFLLHFVKESKQDESGMPNNRFLAERTGGTYSTLKVQPAELEDSGVYFCASSQEGSFGNTIYFGEGSWLTVV.

This chain links TRBV28 with TRBJ1-5; 9 nucleotides agree with TRBD1. The CDR3 has 15 residues. Trimming took 5 bases from V and 3 from J; bases not matched to a gene: 5. CDR1 is MDHEN, CDR2 SYDVKM, per germline. As DNA, the CDR3 is TGTGCCAGCAGTGTGACAGGGGGTCTCAATCAGCCCCAGCATTTT. Its translation: CASSVTGGLNQPQHF. The full variable domain, its missing parts supplied by reference TRBV28 and TRBJ1-5, is DVKVTQSSRYLVKRTGEKVFLECVQDMDHENMFWYRQDPGLGLRLIYFSYDVKMKEKGDIPEGYSVSREKKERFSLILESASTNQTSMYLCASSVTGGLNQPQHFGDGTRLSIL.

The CDR3 spells CASSTMGRPSYEQYF. CDR3 in DNA: TGTGCCAGCAGCACGATGGGAAGGCCCTCCTACGAGCAGTACTTC. The chain is built from TRBV21-1 and TRBJ2-7. TRBV21-1 is reported as a pseudogene. This CDR3 spans 15 amino acids.

In its sample, this clone was seen a few times. This rearrangement joins TRBV6-5 to TRBJ1-3; D not resolved. Germline CDR1 MNHEY, CDR2 SVGAGI. CDR3 length: 14 amino acids. V lost 8 bases to trimming and J lost 0 bases, with 11 bases between them. This chain's CDR3 is CASRSATSGNTIYF. The CDR3, as DNA: TGTGCCAGCCGCAGCGCTACCTCTGGAAACACCATATATTTT.

The chain carries TRBV6-5 and TRBJ1-5; 9 nucleotides agree with TRBD1. The CDR3 sequence is 14 residues long. V shed 10 bases and J 7 bases; nucleotides not matched to a gene: 11. Per germline, CDR1 MNHEY and CDR2 SVGAGI. This chain's CDR3 is CATMGQGAVQPQHF. The CDR3 DNA is TGTGCCACTATGGGACAGGGTGCCGTCCAGCCCCAGCATTTT.

This chain links TRBV7-7 with TRBJ2-7; 11 nucleotides line up with TRBD1. V gave up 5 bases and J gave up 1 base; unmatched junction bases: 4. The CDR3 runs 15 residues. Germline CDR1 is SSHAT and CDR2 is FNYEAQ (reference sequence). The CDR3, as DNA: TGTGCCAGCAGCCCAGGGACAGGGGGGTCCTACGAGCAGTACTTC. Protein: CASSPGTGGSYEQYF.

The chain couples TRBV9 to TRBJ1-3; D call uncertain. Germline lookup yields CDR1 SGDLS and CDR2 YYNGEE. With 1 base removed from V and 4 bases from J, the gap between germline ends came to 15 bases. CDR3 length: 16 amino acids. Here the CDR3 reads CASSVPDRSDGNTIYF. For the CDR3, the DNA is TGTGCCAGCAGCGTACCGGACCGATCTGACGGAAACACCATATATTTT.

The rearrangement uses TRBV24-1 and TRBJ2-1; D is unresolved. This CDR3 region has 15 residues. Between the trimmed V and J ends, which lost 9 bases and 4 bases, there was a span of 18 bases. Germline V lookup: CDR1 KGHDR, CDR2 SFDVKD. CDR3 sequence reads: CATGTRTSPYNEQFF. CDR3 DNA sequence: TGTGCCACCGGAACCAGGACCTCCCCTTACAATGAGCAGTTCTTC.

The rearrangement uses TRBV28 and TRBJ1-2, with 12 bases identical to TRBD1. V dropped 8 bases and J dropped 8; count of bases not matched to a gene: 12. Germline values: CDR1 MDHEN, CDR2 SYDVKM. CDR3 length: 15 amino acids. CDR3 in DNA: TGTGCCAGCCTTGCGGCGGGACAGGGGGCTAGCGGCTACACCTTC. Translation: CASLAAGQGASGYTF.

This chain links TRBV28 with TRBJ2-7; 8 bases fit TRBD1. With V trimmed by 6 bases and J by 0 bases, 4 bases remained unmatched. This CDR3 has 14 residues. Germline loops: CDR1 MDHEN, CDR2 SYDVKM. CDR3 in amino acids: CASRQGGVSYEQYF. CDR3 bases: TGTGCCAGCAGACAGGGGGGTGTCTCCTACGAGCAGTACTTC. The whole variable domain, filled in from reference TRBV28 and TRBJ2-7, reads DVKVTQSSRYLVKRTGEKVFLECVQDMDHENMFWYRQDPGLGLRLIYFSYDVKMKEKGDIPEGYSVSREKKERFSLILESASTNQTSMYLCASRQGGVSYEQYFGPGTRLTVT.

The CDR3 region has the DNA TGCGCCAGCAGCCAAGGGGGGCTACGGGACAGGGGGCAAGAGACCCAGTACTTC. It translates to CASSQGGLRDRGQETQYF. V and J are TRBV4-1 and TRBJ2-5; 11 bases align to TRBD1. The CDR3 sequence is 18 residues long. The germline CDR1 and CDR2 sequences are MGHRA and YSYEKL. With V trimmed by 1 base and J by 2 bases, 9 bases remained unmatched.

This chain uses TRBV7-9 with TRBJ1-1; a weak D match, TRBD1 (6 bases). CDR1 is SEHNR and CDR2 is FQNEAQ in the germline V gene (reference sequence). This CDR3 region has 14 residues. V was cut by 5 bases and J by 8 bases, with 18 bases left in between. The chain's CDR3 is CASSKDSSTGEAFF. The CDR3 nucleotides read TGTGCCAGCAGCAAGGACAGCTCAACCGGCGAAGCTTTCTTT.

The chain employs TRBV30 and TRBJ1-6; TRBD1 matches 7 bases. Germline assignment: CDR1 GTSNPN and CDR2 SVGIG (reference sequence). This CDR3 spans 14 amino acids. Trimming cost V 4 bases and J 0 bases; bases outside gene matches: 0. CDR3 nucleotide sequence: TGTGCCTGGAACAGGGGCTCCTATAATTCACCCCTCCACTTT. Translated, it gives CAWNRGSYNSPLHF.

This clone turned up a few times. This chain connects TRBV6-5 to TRBJ2-2, with 8 bases aligning to TRBD2. The germline gives CDR1 MNHEY, CDR2 SVGAGI. CDR3 size: 15 residues. The trim removed 2 bases at V and 8 bases at J, leaving 7 bases unmatched. This CDR3 is CASSYRTSGTGELFF. The CDR3 DNA reads as TGTGCCAGCAGTTACCGAACTAGCGGTACTGGGGAGCTGTTTTTT.